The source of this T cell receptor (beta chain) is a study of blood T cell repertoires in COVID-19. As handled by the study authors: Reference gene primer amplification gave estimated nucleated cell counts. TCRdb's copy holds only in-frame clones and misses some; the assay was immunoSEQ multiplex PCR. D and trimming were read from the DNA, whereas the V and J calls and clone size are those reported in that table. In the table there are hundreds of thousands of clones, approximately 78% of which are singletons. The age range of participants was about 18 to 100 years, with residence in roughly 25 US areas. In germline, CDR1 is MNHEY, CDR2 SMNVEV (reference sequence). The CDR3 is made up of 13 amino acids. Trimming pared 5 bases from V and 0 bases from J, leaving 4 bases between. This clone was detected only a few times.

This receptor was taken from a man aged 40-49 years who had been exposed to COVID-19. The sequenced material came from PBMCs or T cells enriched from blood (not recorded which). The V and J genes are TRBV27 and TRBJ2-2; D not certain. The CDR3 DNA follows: TGTGCCAGCAGTATCTCGAACACCGGGGAGCTGTTTTTT. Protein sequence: CASSISNTGELFF.